The 14 T cell receptor beta chains below all came from one sample that was sequenced in a study of shared clonotypes between healthy human individuals. Assay: immunoSEQ multiplex PCR; the TCRdb copy retains only in-frame clones and omits some. Of about 680,000 clones listed, roughly 70% are singletons. The sequencing sample was made of memory CD4+ T cells sorted from blood. Sample subset: CD45RA-negative fraction. The receptors were gathered from a woman between 25 and 40 years old in good health.

The rearrangement joins TRBV5-8 to TRBJ1-4, with 8 bases that match TRBD1. Germline trimming cut 2 bases from V and 3 bases from J; bases unmatched to any gene: 3. The CDR3 totals 15 residues. CDR1 SGHTS and CDR2 YDEGEE come from the germline V gene. The CDR3 region is CASSFTGGPNEKLFF. The CDR3 DNA is TGTGCCAGCAGCTTCACAGGGGGGCCTAATGAAAAACTGTTTTTT.

The genes are TRBV19 and TRBJ1-2; 7 nucleotides agree with TRBD1. The length of the CDR3 is 14 residues. Germline values: CDR1 LNHDA, CDR2 SQIVND (reference sequence). Trimming at V came to 7 bases and at J to 5 bases, leaving 10 bases not matched to a gene. CDR3 amino acids: CASTYRGIWYGYTF. Written as DNA, the CDR3 is TGTGCCAGTACCTACAGGGGAATCTGGTATGGCTACACCTTC.

This clone showed up just once. This sequence joins TRBV2 and TRBJ2-5; 8 bases line up with TRBD1. The CDR3 has 14 residues. Germline V gene lookup returns CDR1 SNHLY and CDR2 FYNNEI. With 7 bases clipped from V and 5 bases from J, the junction kept 9 bases outside the gene matches. CDR3 sequence: CASMGQGAGETQYF. CDR3 bases: TGTGCCAGCATGGGCCAGGGGGCCGGGGAGACCCAGTACTTC.

This sequence joins TRBV6-6 and TRBJ1-1, with 7 bases that match TRBD1. CDR3 length: 15 residues. Per germline, CDR1 MNHNY and CDR2 SVGAGI (reference sequence). Trimming cost V 7 bases and J 0 bases; bases outside gene matches: 8. The CDR3 sequence is CASISPDRMNTEAFF. The CDR3 DNA reads as TGTGCCAGCATTTCCCCGGACAGGATGAACACTGAAGCTTTCTTT.

As regards this clone: Given a much more abundant clone one base away, this may be a read error. At the DNA level, this CDR3 is encoded by other sequences in the same sample as well. The chain has TRBV18 and TRBJ2-7, with a possible D match to TRBD1 (6 bases). The V and J ends lost 1 base and 2 bases respectively, with 9 bases between them. The CDR3 is 14 residues long. The V gene's germline CDR1 is KGHSH and CDR2 LQKENI. CDR3 DNA sequence: TGTGCCAGCTCACCACGGCAGGGGACCTACGAGCAGTACTTC. It specifies CASSPRQGTYEQYF.

This clone was seen a few times. The chain joins TRBV5-1 to TRBJ1-2; maybe TRBD1 (6 bases). Germline-derived CDR1 and CDR2 are SGHRS and YFSETQ. The CDR3 length is 14 residues. V lost 0 bases, J lost 4 bases, and 10 bases lay in between. The CDR3 region has the DNA TGCGCCAGCAGCTTGGCCCCACAGGGCTATGGCTACACCTTC. It codes for CASSLAPQGYGYTF.

The V gene is TRBV7-2, the J gene TRBJ2-1; D may be TRBD2 (5 bases). V gave up 5 bases and J gave up 10 bases, with 21 bases separating them. This CDR3 comprises 15 residues. Germline V gene data show CDR1 as SGHTA and CDR2 as FQGNSA. Here the CDR3 DNA reads TGTGCCAGCAGCCCCAGGACTGCCGCCTTAGGGGAGCAGTTCTTC. This translates into CASSPRTAALGEQFF.

CDR3 loop: CAITGQVNQNEQYF. The CDR3 DNA reads as TGTGCCATCACCGGACAGGTGAATCAGAACGAGCAGTACTTC. The rearrangement joins TRBV10-3 to TRBJ2-7; 7 nucleotides agree with TRBD1. This CDR3 region has 14 residues. V lost 7 bases and J lost 5; bases outside the gene matches: 11. Germline-derived CDR1 and CDR2 are ENHRY and SYGVKD.

The V and J genes are TRBV10-3 and TRBJ1-1; 9 bases are shared with TRBD1. The CDR3 runs 14 residues. Germline assignment: CDR1 ENHRY and CDR2 SYGVKD. V lost 6 bases and J lost 7; bases outside the gene matches: 9. The CDR3 DNA reads TGTGCCATCAGGTGGGACAGGGACGGTGGTGAAGCTTTCTTT. As protein: CAIRWDRDGGEAFF.

The V call is TRBV11-2, the J call TRBJ2-1, with 10 bases lining up with TRBD2. V trimming: 0 bases; J trimming: 2 bases; junction bases outside the gene matches: 7. CDR1 and CDR2 from the germline V gene are SGHAT and FQNNGV. This CDR3 region has 18 residues. Written as DNA, the CDR3 is TGTGCCAGCAGCTTAGAGCCACTAGCGGGGAATCCCTACAATGAGCAGTTCTTC. Encoded protein: CASSLEPLAGNPYNEQFF.

This chain links TRBV19 with TRBJ1-2; D remains ambiguous. The CDR3 runs 15 residues. Trimming removed 3 bases at V and 1 base at J, with 12 bases between. Per germline, CDR1 LNHDA and CDR2 SQIVND (reference sequence). CDR3 DNA sequence: TGTGCCAGTAGTATTGATCACAGCCTTAACTATGGCTACACCTTC. It yields the protein CASSIDHSLNYGYTF.

For this clone: Different DNA sequences within this sample yield the same CDR3. As DNA, the CDR3 is TGTGCCAGCAGTTTGAGAGTCTCCTACGAGCAGTACTTC. Its protein is CASSLRVSYEQYF. The chain couples TRBV28 to TRBJ2-7; no firm D call. Trimming removed 3 bases from V and 0 bases from J, with 6 bases in between. Germline V gives CDR1 MDHEN, CDR2 SYDVKM. The CDR3 is 13 residues long.

This clone appeared a few times. The CDR3 DNA is TGTGCCAGCTCAATCGGACAGGGTGGTACCGGGGAGCTGTTTTTT. Translation: CASSIGQGGTGELFF. The chain links TRBV18 to TRBJ2-2, with 8 positions matching TRBD1. J lost 5 bases, V lost 5 bases, and 7 bases had no gene match. CDR1 and CDR2 (germline): KGHSH, LQKENI. The CDR3 length is 15 residues.

Remarks on this clone: This same CDR3 is encoded by further DNA sequences in the sample. The chain links TRBV18 to TRBJ2-5, with D uncertain. With 0 bases removed from V and 2 bases from J, the gap between germline ends came to 4 bases. CDR1 KGHSH and CDR2 LQKENI come from the germline V gene. This CDR3 is 13 amino acids long. The CDR3 DNA reads as TGTGCCAGCTCACCACCGGTACAAGAGACCCAGTACTTC. Amino acids: CASSPPVQETQYF.